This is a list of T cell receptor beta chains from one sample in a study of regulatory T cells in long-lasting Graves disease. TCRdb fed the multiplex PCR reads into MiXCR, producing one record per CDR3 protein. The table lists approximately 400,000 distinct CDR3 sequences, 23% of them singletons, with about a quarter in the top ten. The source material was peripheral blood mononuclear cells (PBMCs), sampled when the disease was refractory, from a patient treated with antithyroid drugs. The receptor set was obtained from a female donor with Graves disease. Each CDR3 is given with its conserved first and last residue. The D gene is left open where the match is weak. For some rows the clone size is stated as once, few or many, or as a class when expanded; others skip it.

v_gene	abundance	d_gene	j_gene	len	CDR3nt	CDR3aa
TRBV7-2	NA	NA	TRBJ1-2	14	TGTGCCAGCAGCTTAGAAAGGGGACCCTATGGCTACACCTTC	CASSLERGPYGYTF
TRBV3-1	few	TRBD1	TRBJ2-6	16	TGTGCCAGCAGCCCGTTACAGGGGGCTGGGGCCAACGTCCTGACTTTC	CASSPLQGAGANVLTF
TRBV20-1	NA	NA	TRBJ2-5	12	TGCACCCTTGGGACTGATAGGGAGACCCAGTACTTC	CTLGTDRETQYF
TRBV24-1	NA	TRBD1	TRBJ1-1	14	TGTGCCACCAGTGATCCGGGACAGGGGCCTGAAGCTTTCTTT	CATSDPGQGPEAFF
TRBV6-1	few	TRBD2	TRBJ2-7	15	TGTGCCAGCAGTGATATCGGCGGGAGAGCCTACGAGCAGTACTTC	CASSDIGGRAYEQYF
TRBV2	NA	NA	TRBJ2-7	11	TGTGCCAGCAGTGAAATTCACGAGCAGTACTTC	CASSEIHEQYF
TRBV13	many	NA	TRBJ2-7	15	TGTGCCAGCAGCTTTTCGATGGCAGGCCCCTACGAGCAGTACTTC	CASSFSMAGPYEQYF
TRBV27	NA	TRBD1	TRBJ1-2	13	TGTGCCAGCAGCCTGGACAGGGGCTTCGGCTACACCTTC	CASSLDRGFGYTF
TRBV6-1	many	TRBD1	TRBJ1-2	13	TGTGCCAGCAGGCAGGGGGGGTACGCCGGCTACACCTTC	CASRQGGYAGYTF
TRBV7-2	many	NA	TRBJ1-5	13	TGTGCCAGCAGCCTGAGGACAAACCAGCCCCAGCATTTT	CASSLRTNQPQHF
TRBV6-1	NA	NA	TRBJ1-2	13	TGTGCCAGCAGCTCGGACCATCTCTATGGCTACACCTTC	CASSSDHLYGYTF
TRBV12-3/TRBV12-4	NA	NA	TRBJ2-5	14	TGTGCCAGCAGTTGGGCTAGTGAGGTTGAGACCCAGTACTTC	CASSWASEVETQYF
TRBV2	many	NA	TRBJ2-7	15	TGTGCCAGCAGTGATTTGGGAGCCTCCCTCTACGAGCAGTACTTC	CASSDLGASLYEQYF
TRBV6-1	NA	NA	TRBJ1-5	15	TGTGCCAGCTCAGAGTCGGGGGTGAGCAATCAGCCCCAGCATTTT	CASSESGVSNQPQHF
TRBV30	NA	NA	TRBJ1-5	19	TGTGCCTGGAGTGAACCGGGACCTCCACCGCCCACCCGCAATCAGCCCCAGCATTTT	CAWSEPGPPPPTRNQPQHF
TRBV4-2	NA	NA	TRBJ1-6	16	TGTGCCAGCAGCCAAGATAGACCGGCGGTGTGGTCACCCCTCCACTTT	CASSQDRPAVWSPLHF
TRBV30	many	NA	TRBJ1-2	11	TGTGCCTGGAGTGTAAGGGGGATTAGCACCTTC	CAWSVRGISTF
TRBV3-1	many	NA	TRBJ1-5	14	TGTGCCAGCAGCCAAGGGGACAACAATCAGCCCCAGCATTTT	CASSQGDNNQPQHF
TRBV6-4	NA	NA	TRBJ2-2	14	TGTGCCAGCAGACCCATGGGGACCACCGGGGAGCTGTTTTTT	CASRPMGTTGELFF
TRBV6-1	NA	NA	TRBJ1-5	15	TGTGCCAGCAGGGGCCCGGGCCTTAACAATCAGCCCCAGCATTTT	CASRGPGLNNQPQHF
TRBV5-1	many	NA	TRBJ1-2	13	TGCGCCAGCAGCCGCAGACAGGAAATTGGCTACACCTTC	CASSRRQEIGYTF
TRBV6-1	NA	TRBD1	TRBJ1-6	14	TGTGCCAGCGGTCGGACAGGGTTTCGCTCACCCCTCCACTTT	CASGRTGFRSPLHF
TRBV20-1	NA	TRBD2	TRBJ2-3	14	TGCAGTGCTAGATCGGGACTATTCGGAGATACGCAGTATTTT	CSARSGLFGDTQYF
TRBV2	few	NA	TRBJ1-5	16	TGTGCCAGCAGTGAGGTGGCAGGGCTTTTGGGTCAGCCCCAGCATTTT	CASSEVAGLLGQPQHF
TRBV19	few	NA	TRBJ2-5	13	TGTGCCAGTAGTCAGGGAACCCAAGAGACCCAGTACTTC	CASSQGTQETQYF
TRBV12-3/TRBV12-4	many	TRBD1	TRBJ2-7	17	TGTGCCAGCAGTTTAGGGGACAGGGGGCGTCTAGGCGGCGAGCAGTACTTC	CASSLGDRGRLGGEQYF
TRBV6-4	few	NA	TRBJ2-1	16	TGTGCCAGCAGTTATCTACTAGGGGAAGCTTACAATGAGCAGTTCTTC	CASSYLLGEAYNEQFF
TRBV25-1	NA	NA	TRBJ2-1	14	TGTGCCAGCAGTGAAACAGGACCCTACAATGAGCAGTTCTTC	CASSETGPYNEQFF
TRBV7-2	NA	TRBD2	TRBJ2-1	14	TGTGCCAGCAGCCACGGGACTAGCAGGAATGAGCAGTTCTTC	CASSHGTSRNEQFF
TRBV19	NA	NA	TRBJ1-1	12	TGTGCCAGTATGCCGGAGGTCGGGGAAGCTTTCTTT	CASMPEVGEAFF
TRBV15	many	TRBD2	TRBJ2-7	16	TGTGCCACCAGCAGAGGGACTAGCGGGAGGACCTACGAGCAGTACTTC	CATSRGTSGRTYEQYF
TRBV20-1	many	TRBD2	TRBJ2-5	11	TGCAGCTCGCGGGAGGAGGAGACCCAGTACTTC	CSSREEETQYF
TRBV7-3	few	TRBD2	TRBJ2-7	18	TGTGCCAGCAGCTCGGAGATAGCGGGAGGTTGTTTCCCCTACGAGCAGTACTTC	CASSSEIAGGCFPYEQYF
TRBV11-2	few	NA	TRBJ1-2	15	TGTGCCAGCAGCTTAGGCGGGGGGGACTACTATGGCTACACCTTC	CASSLGGGDYYGYTF
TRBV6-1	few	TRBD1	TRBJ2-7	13	TGTGCCAGCATGAGGGGGCGGTCCTACGAGCAGTACTTC	CASMRGRSYEQYF
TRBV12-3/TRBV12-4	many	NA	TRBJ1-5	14	TGTGCCAGCAGTCCATTAAACAGGGATCAGCCCCAGCATTTT	CASSPLNRDQPQHF
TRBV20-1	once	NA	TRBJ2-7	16	TGCAGTGCTAGAGATTCCGGACAGAAAAAATTCTACGAGCAGTACTTC	CSARDSGQKKFYEQYF
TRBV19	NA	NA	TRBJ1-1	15	TGTGCCAGTCGGGACACGAGGAGATCGAACACTGAAGCTTTCTTT	CASRDTRRSNTEAFF
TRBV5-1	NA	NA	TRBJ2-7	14	TGCGCCAGCAGCTTGTTGCAGAGCTCCTACGAGCAGTACTTC	CASSLLQSSYEQYF
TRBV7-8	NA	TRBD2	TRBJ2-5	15	TGTGCCAGCAGCTCGTATAGCGGGGGCGGGGAGACCCAGTACTTC	CASSSYSGGGETQYF